Presented here are 30 T cell receptor beta chains from one specimen sequenced in a study of shared clonotypes between healthy human individuals. Profiled with immunoSEQ multiplex PCR; TCRdb holds only in-frame clones, not every one. The profile shows around 100,000 clones, roughly two thirds of them singletons. The sequencing sample was made of memory CD8+ T cells sorted from blood. Subset specified: CD45RO+ cells pooled with CCR7-negative TemRA cells. The receptor set was obtained from a man aged 25-40 years in good health.

The gene calls are TRBV27 and TRBJ2-5, with a possible D match to TRBD2 (5 bases). The germline CDR1 and CDR2 sequences are MNHEY and SMNVEV (reference sequence). Trimming removed 9 bases at V and 5 bases at J, with 13 bases between. This CDR3 comprises 12 residues. The CDR3 reads CASGSAEETQYF. The CDR3 nucleotides are TGTGCCAGTGGGAGTGCGGAGGAGACCCAGTACTTC.

In DNA, the CDR3 is TGTGCCTGGAGTATAGCGGGCCACTCGGCGCAGTTCTTC. This sequence encodes CAWSIAGHSAQFF. The chain is built from TRBV30 and TRBJ2-1; TRBD2 matches at 7 bases. Unmatched junction bases numbered 10, after V lost 2 bases and J lost 12 bases. The CDR3 consists of 13 residues. Germline CDR1 is GTSNPN and CDR2 is SVGIG (reference sequence).

The rearrangement uses TRBV28 and TRBJ2-7; D call uncertain. Germline CDR1 is MDHEN and CDR2 is SYDVKM. V lost 6 bases and J lost 4, with 10 bases in between. The CDR3 runs to 12 residues. The CDR3 DNA reads TGTGCCAGCAGACCCGCAGATTACGAGCAGTACTTC. The encoded protein is CASRPADYEQYF.

The V call is TRBV27, the J call TRBJ1-2, with a tentative D call TRBD1 (6 bases). V gave up 6 bases and J gave up 2 bases, with 13 bases separating them. The CDR3 extends over 14 amino acids. Per germline, CDR1 MNHEY and CDR2 SMNVEV (reference sequence). The CDR3 DNA reads as TGTGCCAGCAGACACACCGGGACAAACTATGGCTACACCTTC. Residues: CASRHTGTNYGYTF.

The rearrangement joins TRBV27 to TRBJ1-1; possible D gene TRBD1, 5 bases. In germline, CDR1 is MNHEY, CDR2 SMNVEV (reference sequence). The CDR3 has 15 residues. Trimming left V 7 bases short and J 0 bases short, with 15 bases between. The CDR3 here is CASTLFWDLNTEAFF. The CDR3 bases are TGTGCCAGCACACTGTTCTGGGACTTGAACACTGAAGCTTTCTTT.

V and J are TRBV9 and TRBJ2-1, with a tentative D call TRBD2 (6 bases). The CDR3 has 14 amino acids. The germline V and J ends were trimmed by 4 bases and 5 bases, with 13 bases remaining between them. From germline, CDR1 is SGDLS and CDR2 YYNGEE. In DNA, the CDR3 is TGTGCCAGCAGCTACGGGAGTGGTGACAATGAGCAGTTCTTC. It translates to CASSYGSGDNEQFF.

The chain's CDR3 is CASSIPGFTDTQYF. The CDR3 nucleotides are TGTGCCAGTAGTATACCGGGTTTCACAGATACGCAGTATTTT. The gene calls are TRBV19 and TRBJ2-3; D not resolved. This CDR3 has 14 residues. V dropped 2 bases and J dropped 2 bases, with 8 bases sitting between them. The germline V gene encodes CDR1 LNHDA and CDR2 SQIVND (reference sequence).

This clone came up many times. This chain joins TRBV7-2 and TRBJ1-5, with D maybe TRBD1 (5 bases). CDR1 is SGHTA and CDR2 is FQGNSA in the germline V gene. The CDR3 runs 15 residues. Trimming stripped 1 base from V and 5 bases from J, with 12 bases between. CDR3 nucleotides: TGTGCCAGCAGCTTAGAACGGGGCCTACATCAGCCCCAGCATTTT. Residues: CASSLERGLHQPQHF.

The chain carries TRBV11-2 and TRBJ2-7; D is possibly TRBD1 (6 bases). Germline CDR1 is SGHAT and CDR2 is FQNNGV. Trimming stripped 4 bases from V and 2 bases from J, with 18 bases between. This CDR3 comprises 16 residues. The CDR3 nucleotides read TGTGCCAGCAGCTCAACCTCCAGGGACAACACCTACGAGCAGTACTTC. Translated: CASSSTSRDNTYEQYF.

J is TRBJ2-7 and V is TRBV15, with TRBD1 identical over 10 bases. The CDR3 runs to 16 residues. Germline V lookup: CDR1 LNHNV, CDR2 YYDKDF (reference sequence). The ends lost 3 bases at V and 3 bases at J; junction bases unmatched: 8. CDR3 protein: CATSRTGTGVVYEQYF. The CDR3 DNA follows: TGTGCCACCAGCAGGACCGGGACAGGGGTGGTCTACGAGCAGTACTTC.

The gene calls are TRBV7-9 and TRBJ2-7; a weak D match, TRBD2 (7 bases). The CDR3 consists of 15 residues. Germline assignment: CDR1 SEHNR and CDR2 FQNEAQ (reference sequence). Trimming cost V 1 base and J 4 bases, with 14 bases left between them. CDR3 in DNA: TGTGCCAGCAGCTTAGGGGGGGGCGCAGGGTACGAGCAGTACTTC. Translation gives CASSLGGGAGYEQYF. The full variable domain, its missing parts supplied by reference TRBV7-9 and TRBJ2-7, is DTGVSQNPRHKITKRGQNVTFRCDPISEHNRLYWYRQTLGQGPEFLTYFQNEAQLEKSRLLSDRFSAERPKGSFSTLEIQRTEQGDSAMYLCASSLGGGAGYEQYFGPGTRLTVT.

The V and J genes are TRBV30 and TRBJ1-5, with 7 bases lining up with TRBD1. This CDR3 spans 14 amino acids. Unmatched junction bases numbered 3, after V lost 2 bases and J lost 2 bases. Germline CDR1 GTSNPN, CDR2 SVGIG (reference sequence). Written as DNA, the CDR3 is TGTGCCTGGAGTACCGGACAGGGCAATCAGCCCCAGCATTTT. This gives the protein CAWSTGQGNQPQHF.

With regard to this clone: This sequence is one base from a far larger clone and is likely a read error. The chain combines TRBV10-2 with TRBJ2-1; 11 bases fit TRBD2. CDR3 length: 14 residues. The germline V gene has CDR1 WSHSY and CDR2 SAAADI. CDR3 bases: TGCGCCAGCATGGGGACTAGCGGCGACAATAAGCAGTTCTTC. This translates into CASMGTSGDNKQFF.

This rearrangement joins TRBV28 to TRBJ1-2, with 7 bases aligning to TRBD1. J gave up 8 bases and V 3 bases, and 6 bases lay outside the gene matches. The CDR3 spans 13 residues. The germline V gene encodes CDR1 MDHEN and CDR2 SYDVKM. CDR3 amino acids: CASSLMTGIGYTF. The CDR3 coding sequence is TGTGCCAGCAGTTTGATGACAGGGATCGGCTACACCTTC.

This clone came up a few times. The V gene is TRBV6-5, the J gene TRBJ1-1, with TRBD1 identical over 9 bases. CDR1 and CDR2 (germline): MNHEY, SVGAGI. The CDR3 is 14 amino acids. Losses at the gene ends were 3 bases for V and 4 bases for J; bases not matched to a gene: 3. CDR3 nucleotides: TGTGCCAGCAGTTATACAGGGGGCGGCACTGAAGCTTTCTTT. This encodes CASSYTGGGTEAFF.

In its sample, this clone was seen once. The genes are TRBV9 and TRBJ2-5, with 8 bases identical to TRBD2. V gave up 0 bases and J gave up 2 bases; unmatched junction bases: 3. In germline, CDR1 is SGDLS, CDR2 YYNGEE. The CDR3 loop spans 15 amino acids. CDR3 nucleotides: TGTGCCAGCAGCGTAGGCGGGACTAGGCAAGAGACCCAGTACTTC. Its protein product is CASSVGGTRQETQYF.

To note about this clone: At the DNA level, this CDR3 is encoded by other sequences in the same sample as well. This rearrangement joins TRBV27 to TRBJ2-3; D remains unclear. V was pared by 3 bases and J by 0 bases, with 7 bases between. Germline V lookup: CDR1 MNHEY, CDR2 SMNVEV (reference sequence). The CDR3 spans 14 residues. CDR3 region: CASSFHPSTDTQYF. CDR3 sequence (DNA): TGTGCCAGCAGTTTTCATCCTAGCACAGATACGCAGTATTTT.

V gene TRBV6-4 combines with J gene TRBJ2-1; 8 positions agree with TRBD2. After removal of 2 bases from V and 6 bases from J, the junction contained 3 bases not matched to a gene. CDR1 and CDR2 from the germline V gene are MRHNA and SNTAGT. The CDR3 spans 14 residues. CDR3 DNA: TGTGCCAGCAGTGACCTCGGACTAGCCAATGAGCAGTTCTTC. Translation: CASSDLGLANEQFF.

This clone was found many times. The chain joins TRBV5-6 to TRBJ2-2; D is uncertain. This CDR3 comprises 15 residues. The germline V gene encodes CDR1 SGHDT and CDR2 YYEEEE. Trimming pared 0 bases from V and 4 bases from J, leaving 10 bases between. CDR3 residues: CASSLGTAVTGELFF. The CDR3 DNA reads TGTGCCAGCAGCTTGGGCACGGCTGTCACCGGGGAGCTGTTTTTT.

This sequence joins TRBV19 and TRBJ2-1, with D uncertain. V shed 5 bases and J shed 0 bases, with 11 bases lying between them. Per the germline V gene, CDR1 is LNHDA and CDR2 is SQIVND (reference sequence). This CDR3 comprises 15 residues. DNA of the CDR3: TGTGCCAGTAGTCCCAGTGTTCACTCCTACAATGAGCAGTTCTTC. Encoded protein: CASSPSVHSYNEQFF.

The genes are TRBV11-2 and TRBJ2-7; unclear D gene. The CDR3 sequence is 14 residues long. Trimming stripped 2 bases from V and 2 bases from J, with 10 bases between. CDR1 is SGHAT, CDR2 FQNNGV, per germline. This CDR3 reads CASSLSGEAYEQYF. The CDR3 DNA reads TGTGCCAGCAGCTTATCTGGCGAGGCCTACGAGCAGTACTTC.

This clone was counted a few times. Other DNA sequences in the sample encode the same CDR3. The chain combines TRBV29-1 with TRBJ1-1; D is uncertain. The CDR3 runs 12 residues. In germline, CDR1 is SQVTM, CDR2 ANQGSEA. Between the trimmed V and J ends, which lost 4 bases and 0 bases, there was a span of 6 bases. CDR3 region: CSVAVMNTEAFF. CDR3 DNA sequence: TGCAGCGTTGCAGTGATGAACACTGAAGCTTTCTTT.

The gene calls are TRBV28 and TRBJ1-2; D gene ambiguous. Germline-derived CDR1 and CDR2 are MDHEN and SYDVKM. Trimming removed 2 bases from V and 4 bases from J, with 8 bases in between. The CDR3 is 13 amino acids. CDR3 sequence reads: CASSLQKSYGYTF. DNA of the CDR3: TGTGCCAGCAGTTTACAGAAGAGCTATGGCTACACCTTC.

This clone was seen once. The chain links TRBV10-3 to TRBJ2-7, with 10 bases lining up with TRBD1. The V segment lost 8 bases and the J segment 9 bases; nucleotides outside the gene matches: 16. There are 15 residues in the CDR3. Germline lookup yields CDR1 ENHRY and CDR2 SYGVKD. The CDR3 nucleotides are TGTGCCATCGGGGCCCCCGGGACAGGGGCCTTAGGGCAGTACTTC. It is translated as CAIGAPGTGALGQYF.

The CDR3 reads CATSRKTGTANEKLFF. CDR3 DNA: TGTGCCACCAGCAGAAAAACCGGGACAGCAAATGAAAAACTGTTTTTT. This rearrangement joins TRBV15 to TRBJ1-4, with 7 bases lining up with TRBD1. The CDR3 is 16 residues long. In germline, CDR1 is LNHNV, CDR2 YYDKDF (reference sequence). Trimming removed 2 bases from V and 5 bases from J; junction bases left unmatched: 8.

As regards this clone: The DNA is omitted, as the CDR3 cannot be located on it reliably, and the CDR3 follows TCRdb's listing. The V call is TRBV7-6, the J call TRBJ1-1. CDR1 and CDR2 from the germline V gene are SGHVS and FNYEAQ. The CDR3 totals 13 residues, both ends included. The CDR3 is CASSFGPGVAAFF.

The V and J genes are TRBV27 and TRBJ2-3, with TRBD2 matching over 7 bases. V was pared by 0 bases and J by 1 base, with 13 bases of the junction left unmatched. The CDR3 has 19 amino acids. Per germline, CDR1 MNHEY and CDR2 SMNVEV (reference sequence). The CDR3 region is CASSLSPIWEGVGTDTQYF. In nucleotides, the CDR3 is TGTGCCAGCAGTTTATCCCCGATTTGGGAGGGAGTGGGCACAGATACGCAGTATTTT.

V gene TRBV28 combines with J gene TRBJ2-7; perhaps TRBD2 as D (6 bases). Germline V gives CDR1 MDHEN, CDR2 SYDVKM. The CDR3 has 14 amino acids. The V end was cut by 6 bases, the J end by 6 bases, with 18 bases between. The CDR3: CASSRGWLEGEQYF. For the CDR3, the DNA is TGTGCCAGCAGCCGGGGCTGGCTGGAGGGCGAGCAGTACTTC. Using reference TRBV28 and TRBJ2-7 for the parts outside the CDR3, the full variable domain is DVKVTQSSRYLVKRTGEKVFLECVQDMDHENMFWYRQDPGLGLRLIYFSYDVKMKEKGDIPEGYSVSREKKERFSLILESASTNQTSMYLCASSRGWLEGEQYFGPGTRLTVT.

This chain joins TRBV6-5 and TRBJ1-2; D is possibly TRBD1 (5 bases). Trimming shortened V by 10 bases and J by 3 bases, and 12 bases separated the two germline ends. The V gene's germline CDR1 is MNHEY and CDR2 SVGAGI. The CDR3 runs to 12 residues. CDR3 DNA sequence: TGTGCCACCCGAAAGACAGACTATGGCTACACCTTC. Translating it yields CATRKTDYGYTF.

The table lists this clone with a few counts. The chain recombines TRBV5-4 with TRBJ2-1, with 8 nucleotides matching TRBD2. Germline V gene lookup returns CDR1 SGHNT and CDR2 YYREEE (reference sequence). Trimming took 7 bases from V and 3 from J; bases not matched to a gene: 15. This CDR3 is 17 amino acids long. CDR3 sequence: CASLTTSGTRNYNEQFF. The CDR3 bases are TGTGCCAGCCTAACTACTTCCGGGACTAGAAACTACAATGAGCAGTTCTTC.